This is a list of T cell receptor beta chains from one sample in a study of cytomegalovirus exposure and HLA in healthy donors. Clones were read by immunoSEQ multiplex PCR, and TCRdb kept only the in-frame ones, dropping some. This sample has approximately 280,000 clones, with 86% found just once. The sample consisted of PBMCs. The origin of the receptors is a man aged 35 to 55 in good health and CMV-seropositive. CDR3s include the opening cysteine and the closing phenylalanine or tryptophan. Fields, in order: D gene, J gene, clone size, V gene, CDR3 DNA, CDR3 protein. The D gene is left open where the match is weak. Not every row has a clone size; where given, it reads once, few, many or a size class.

- TRBJ2-1 - TRBV5-4 TGTGCCAGCAGCTTGGGAGACAGAGACCAGCAGTTCTTC CASSLGDRDQQFF
- TRBJ2-5 - TRBV27 TGTGCCAGCAGTCCCACAGGGTTCTTGGAGACCCAGTACTTC CASSPTGFLETQYF
- TRBJ2-7 - TRBV21-1 TGTGCCAGCAGCACGTTAGCGGGAGAAGGTTACGAGCAGTACTTC CASSTLAGEGYEQYF
- TRBJ2-7 - TRBV5-1 TGCGCCAGCAGCTCCGGGACTCCCTCCTACGAGCAGTACTTC CASSSGTPSYEQYF
- TRBJ2-7 - TRBV7-2 TGTGCCAGCAGCTATCGGGGTTACGAGCAGTACTTC CASSYRGYEQYF
- TRBJ1-3 - TRBV5-8 TGTGCCAGCAGCTTGGGCCCCACCGACTCTTCTGGAAACACCATATATTTT CASSLGPTDSSGNTIYF
- TRBJ2-1 - TRBV7-6 TGTGCCAGCAGCTCAGGTAGTTTTATCTACAATGAGCAGTTCTTC CASSSGSFIYNEQFF
- TRBJ1-2 - TRBV28 TGTGCCAGCAGCCGCCCTGACATAAACTATGGCTACACCTTC CASSRPDINYGYTF
- TRBJ1-2 - TRBV7-8 TGTGCCAGCAGCTTAGTAGGTCTGGGAGGTGGCTACACCTTC CASSLVGLGGGYTF
TRBD2 TRBJ2-3 - TRBV7-2 TGTGCCAGCGGCTCGGCGGGAGTGATGACAGATACGCAGTATTTT CASGSAGVMTDTQYF
TRBD2 TRBJ2-5 - TRBV7-9 TGTGCCAGCAGCTTAGCAGCGGGGGGAGAGACCCAGTACTTC CASSLAAGGETQYF
- TRBJ2-7 - TRBV6-1 TGTGCCAGCAGTGAGATGGGAGGCGGGTACGAGCAGTACTTC CASSEMGGGYEQYF
TRBD2 TRBJ2-7 - TRBV13 TGTGCCAGCAGCCTGGGACTAGCGGGAGTCGAGCAGTACTTC CASSLGLAGVEQYF
TRBD2 TRBJ2-7 - TRBV19 TGTGCCAGTAGTATAAGCGGGGACTCCTACGAGCAGTACTTC CASSISGDSYEQYF
TRBD1 TRBJ2-5 - TRBV11-1 TGTGCCAGCAGCTCCAGGACAGGGGGGGACCAAGAGACCCAGTACTTC CASSSRTGGDQETQYF
- TRBJ1-1 - TRBV5-1 TGCGCCAGCGCACCGGCGACTGGGGCGAACACTGAAGCTTTCTTT CASAPATGANTEAFF
TRBD2 TRBJ2-7 - TRBV7-8 TGTGCCAGCAGCCCCCTGACTAGCACCTCCTACGAGCAGTACTTC CASSPLTSTSYEQYF
- TRBJ2-3 - TRBV28 TGTGCCAGCAGTTTGAGTGTTCAGGCAAGCACAGATACGCAGTATTTT CASSLSVQASTDTQYF
TRBD1 TRBJ1-2 once TRBV9 TGTGCCAGCAGCGCCCCGCTGGGGACAGATCACTATGGCTACACCTTC CASSAPLGTDHYGYTF
- TRBJ2-7 - TRBV19 TGTGCCAGTAGTATAGGAGGTGGTTTCTCCTACGAGCAGTACTTC CASSIGGGFSYEQYF
- TRBJ1-3 - TRBV7-2 TGTGCCAGCAGCTCAAACAGGGACTCTGGAAACACCATATATTTT CASSSNRDSGNTIYF
TRBD1 TRBJ2-7 - TRBV4-1 TGCGCCAGCAGCCAAGATAACTGGCAGGGGGCCTACGAGCAGTACTTC CASSQDNWQGAYEQYF
TRBD2 TRBJ2-7 - TRBV5-1 TGCGCCAGCAGCTTGGATTCCGGGGGGGTCTACGAGCAGTACTTC CASSLDSGGVYEQYF
- TRBJ1-5 - TRBV5-8 TGTGCCAACAGCTTGGGAGGCCTGGGCAATCAGCCCCAGCATTTT CANSLGGLGNQPQHF
TRBD1 TRBJ1-6 - TRBV6-6 TGTGCCAGCAGTTACGGGGACAGGGATAATTCACCCCTCCACTTT CASSYGDRDNSPLHF
TRBD1 TRBJ1-5 once TRBV28 TGTGCCAGCAGTTTCCCTAAAGGGGGCATGGATAGCAATCAGCCCCAGCATTTT CASSFPKGGMDSNQPQHF
TRBD2 TRBJ2-1 - TRBV2 TGTGCCAGCAGCGGGGGGACGCTTGAGGGGAATGAGCAGTTCTTC CASSGGTLEGNEQFF
TRBD2 TRBJ2-1 - TRBV28 TGTGCCAGCAGTTTGGGCGGGAGGGCAAATGAGCAGTTCTTC CASSLGGRANEQFF
- TRBJ2-7 - TRBV6-6 TGTGCCAGCAGAGATAGCGGTGACGTATCCTACGAGCAGTACTTC CASRDSGDVSYEQYF
- TRBJ1-1 - TRBV7-2 TGTGCCAGCACCTTCACAGGGATGAACACTGAAGCTTTCTTT CASTFTGMNTEAFF
TRBD1 TRBJ2-7 - TRBV5-1 TGCGCCAGCAGCTCAACAGGGGGCCAATCATACGAGCAGTACTTC CASSSTGGQSYEQYF
TRBD1 TRBJ1-6 once TRBV29-1 TGCAGCGTTCGCAGGGGGCTGGATTCACCCCTCCACTTT CSVRRGLDSPLHF
TRBD2 TRBJ2-7 - TRBV28 TGTGCCAGCAGGGCTAACCCGGGACTATCGAACTACGAGCAGTACTTC CASRANPGLSNYEQYF
- TRBJ2-7 - TRBV19 TGTGCCAGTAGTATATTCTGGGCAGGGGATCCCTACGAGCAGTACTTC CASSIFWAGDPYEQYF
- TRBJ1-1 - TRBV6-5 TGTGCCAGCAGTTACTCCCGGGGGGGCCTTGGCACTGAAGCTTTCTTT CASSYSRGGLGTEAFF
- TRBJ1-5 - TRBV28 TGTGCCAGCAGTCTAACAGGGCCCAGCAATCAGCCCCAGCATTTT CASSLTGPSNQPQHF
- TRBJ1-1 - TRBV7-9 TGTGCCAGCAGCTCCAGGGTAGACAACACTGAAGCTTTCTTT CASSSRVDNTEAFF
TRBD2 TRBJ2-1 - TRBV4-1 TGCGCCAGCAGCCTACGACTAGCGCGAAACAATGAGCAGTTCTTC CASSLRLARNNEQFF
TRBD2 TRBJ2-2 - TRBV18 TGTGCCAGCTCACCAGGACTAGCCGCCGGGGAGCTGTTTTTT CASSPGLAAGELFF
TRBD2 TRBJ2-7 once TRBV19 TGTGCCAGTAGTCCGTCGGGACTAGCGGGAGCGGCCTACGAGCAGTACTTC CASSPSGLAGAAYEQYF
- TRBJ2-5 few TRBV10-3 TGTGCCCATGGGCCCCAAGAGACCCAGTACTTC CAHGPQETQYF
- TRBJ1-1 - TRBV7-8 TGTGCCAGCAGCTCTAGAGGACTTGAAGCTTTCTTT CASSSRGLEAFF
- TRBJ2-5 - TRBV27 TGTGCCAGCAGTTCCCCCGCGGGGGAGACCCAGTACTTC CASSSPAGETQYF
TRBD1 TRBJ1-5 few TRBV19 TGTGCCAGTAGTACCGGGACAGGGGTCGATCAGCCCCAGCATTTT CASSTGTGVDQPQHF
TRBD1 TRBJ1-1 - TRBV29-1 TGCAGCGCCCGACAGGGGGAACATGGTGAAGCTTTCTTT CSARQGEHGEAFF
- TRBJ1-1 - TRBV16 TGTGCCAGCAGCTTTATAGATACTGAAGCTTTCTTT CASSFIDTEAFF
TRBD2 TRBJ2-1 once TRBV13 TGTGCCGGGGCGGGAGGGCCGGGAAATGAGCAGTTCTTC CAGAGGPGNEQFF
- TRBJ2-3 - TRBV7-3 TGTGCCAGCAGCAAAAACGGCGGAAACACAGATACGCAGTATTTT CASSKNGGNTDTQYF